Only one count was recorded for the clone carrying this T cell receptor beta chain. No antigen is known for it. The record originates from a study of cytomegalovirus exposure and HLA in healthy donors. Regarding the study as a whole: Through in vitro validation, a few CMV-associated chains were shown to be specific for CMV antigens. Among TCR beta chains, those listed as cytomegalovirus-associated numbered more than 150. The tendency of first-cohort TCR clusters to co-occur in the roughly 120 validation repertoires was identified by a subsequent analysis.

Profiling relied on immunoSEQ multiplex PCR, and the TCRdb table lists in-frame clones only, not all of them. The repertoire holds about 140,000 clones, with approximately 87% as singletons. The V and J ends lost 4 bases and 4 bases respectively, with 13 bases between them. The germline V gene encodes CDR1 MNHNS and CDR2 SASEGT. The CDR3 extends over 14 amino acids. The TCR comes from a man aged 18 to 30 in good health and CMV-seronegative. The sequenced sample consisted of PBMCs. The chain employs TRBV6-1 and TRBJ2-5, with D tentatively TRBD1 (5 bases). Here the CDR3 reads CASSVQGFAETQYF. The CDR3, as DNA: TGTGCCAGCAGTGTTCAGGGTTTTGCAGAGACCCAGTACTTC.